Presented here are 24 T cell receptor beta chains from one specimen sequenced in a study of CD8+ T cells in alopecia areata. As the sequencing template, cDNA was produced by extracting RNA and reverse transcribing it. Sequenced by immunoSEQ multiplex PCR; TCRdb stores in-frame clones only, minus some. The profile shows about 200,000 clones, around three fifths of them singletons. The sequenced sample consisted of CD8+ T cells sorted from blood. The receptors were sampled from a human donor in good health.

CDR3 nucleotides: TGCGCCAGCAGCCAAGCCCTCGGGACAGGCGATGGCTACACCTTC. This codes for CASSQALGTGDGYTF. This chain connects TRBV4-1 to TRBJ1-2; 8 bases are shared with TRBD1. The CDR3 length is 15 residues. Germline CDR1 MGHRA, CDR2 YSYEKL. J was trimmed by 6 bases and V by 1 base; bases with no gene match: 7.

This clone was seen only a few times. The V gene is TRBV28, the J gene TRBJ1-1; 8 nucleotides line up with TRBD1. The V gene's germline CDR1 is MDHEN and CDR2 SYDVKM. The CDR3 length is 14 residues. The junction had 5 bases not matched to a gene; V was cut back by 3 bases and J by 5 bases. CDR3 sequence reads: CASSLDRAVTEAFF. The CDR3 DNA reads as TGTGCCAGCAGTTTGGACAGGGCCGTTACTGAAGCTTTCTTT.

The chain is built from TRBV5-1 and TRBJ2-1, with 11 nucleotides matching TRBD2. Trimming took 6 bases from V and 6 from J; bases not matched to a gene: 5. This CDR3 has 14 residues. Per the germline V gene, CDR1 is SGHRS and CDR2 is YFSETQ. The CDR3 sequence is CASTTSGVGNEQFF. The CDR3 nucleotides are TGCGCCAGCACGACTAGCGGGGTTGGCAATGAGCAGTTCTTC.

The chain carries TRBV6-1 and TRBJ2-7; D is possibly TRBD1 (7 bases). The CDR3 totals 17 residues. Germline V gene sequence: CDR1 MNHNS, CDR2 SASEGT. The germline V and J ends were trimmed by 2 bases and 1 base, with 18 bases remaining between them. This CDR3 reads CASSEPPTGTRSYEQYF. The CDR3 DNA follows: TGTGCCAGCAGTGAACCCCCGACAGGGACTCGTTCCTACGAGCAGTACTTC.

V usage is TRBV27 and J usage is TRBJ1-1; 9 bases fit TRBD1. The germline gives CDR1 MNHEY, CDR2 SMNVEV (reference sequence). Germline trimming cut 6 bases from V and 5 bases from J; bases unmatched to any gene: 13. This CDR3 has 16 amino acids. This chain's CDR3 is CASSSLGIQGATEAFF. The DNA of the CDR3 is TGTGCCAGCAGCTCTCTGGGAATACAGGGGGCGACTGAAGCTTTCTTT.

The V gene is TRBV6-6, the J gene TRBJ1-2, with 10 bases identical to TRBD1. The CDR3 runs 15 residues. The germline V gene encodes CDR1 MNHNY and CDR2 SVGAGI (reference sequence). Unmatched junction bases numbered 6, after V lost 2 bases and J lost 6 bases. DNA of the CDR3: TGTGCCAGCAGTTACGTTTACGGGACAGGGGATGGCTACACCTTC. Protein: CASSYVYGTGDGYTF.

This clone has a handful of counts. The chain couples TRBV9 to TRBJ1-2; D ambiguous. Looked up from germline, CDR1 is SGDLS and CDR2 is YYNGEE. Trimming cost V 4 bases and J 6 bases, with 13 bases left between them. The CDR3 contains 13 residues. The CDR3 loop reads CASSSLTGNGYTF. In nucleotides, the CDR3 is TGTGCCAGCAGCTCCCTGACCGGGAATGGCTACACCTTC.

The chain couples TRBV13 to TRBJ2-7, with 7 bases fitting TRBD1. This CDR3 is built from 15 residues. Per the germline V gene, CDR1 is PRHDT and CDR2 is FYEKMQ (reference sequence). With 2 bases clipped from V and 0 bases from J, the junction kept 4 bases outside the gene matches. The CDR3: CASSLSGQSSYEQYF. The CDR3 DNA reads TGTGCCAGCAGCTTATCGGGACAGAGCTCCTACGAGCAGTACTTC.

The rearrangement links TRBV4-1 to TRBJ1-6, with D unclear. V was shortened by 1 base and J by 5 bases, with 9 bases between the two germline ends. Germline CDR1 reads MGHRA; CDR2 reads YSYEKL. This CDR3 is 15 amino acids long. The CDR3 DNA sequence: TGCGCCAGCAGCCAAGCGACGGCGGATAATTCACCCCTCCACTTT. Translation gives CASSQATADNSPLHF.

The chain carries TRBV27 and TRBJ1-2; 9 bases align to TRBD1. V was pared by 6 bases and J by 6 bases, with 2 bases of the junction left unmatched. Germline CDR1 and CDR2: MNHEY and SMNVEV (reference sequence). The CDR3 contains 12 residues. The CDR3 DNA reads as TGTGCCAGCAGCCGGACAGGGGATGGCTACACCTTC. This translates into CASSRTGDGYTF.

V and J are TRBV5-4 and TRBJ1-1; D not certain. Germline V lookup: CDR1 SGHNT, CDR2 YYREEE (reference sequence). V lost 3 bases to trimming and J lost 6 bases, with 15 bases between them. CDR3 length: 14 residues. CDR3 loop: CASSSLGGRPEAFF. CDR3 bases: TGTGCCAGCAGCTCGTTGGGAGGACGCCCTGAAGCTTTCTTT.

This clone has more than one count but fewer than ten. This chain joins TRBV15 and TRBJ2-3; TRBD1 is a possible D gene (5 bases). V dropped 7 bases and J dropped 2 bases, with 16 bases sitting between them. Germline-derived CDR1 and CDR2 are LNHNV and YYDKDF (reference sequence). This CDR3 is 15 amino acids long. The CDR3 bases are TGTGCCACCACCCACGGAGACAGCCTCACAGATACGCAGTATTTT. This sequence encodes CATTHGDSLTDTQYF.

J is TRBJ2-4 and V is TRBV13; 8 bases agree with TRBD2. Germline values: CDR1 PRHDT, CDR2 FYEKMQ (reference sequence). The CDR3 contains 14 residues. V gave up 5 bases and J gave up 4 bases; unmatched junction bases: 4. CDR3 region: CASSPGTSKNIQYF. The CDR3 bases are TGTGCCAGCAGCCCAGGGACTAGTAAAAACATTCAGTACTTC.

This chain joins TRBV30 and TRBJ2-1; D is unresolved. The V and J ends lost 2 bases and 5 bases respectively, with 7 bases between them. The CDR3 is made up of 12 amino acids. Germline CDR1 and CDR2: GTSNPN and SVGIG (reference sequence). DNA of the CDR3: TGTGCCTGGAGTCCTTCGGACAATGAGCAGTTCTTC. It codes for CAWSPSDNEQFF.

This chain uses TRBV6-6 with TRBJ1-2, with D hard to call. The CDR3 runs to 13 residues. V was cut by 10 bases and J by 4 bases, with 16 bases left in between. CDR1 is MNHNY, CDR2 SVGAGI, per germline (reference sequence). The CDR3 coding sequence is TGTGCCACCGATGTTGGGTTCGGCTATGGCTACACCTTC. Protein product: CATDVGFGYGYTF.

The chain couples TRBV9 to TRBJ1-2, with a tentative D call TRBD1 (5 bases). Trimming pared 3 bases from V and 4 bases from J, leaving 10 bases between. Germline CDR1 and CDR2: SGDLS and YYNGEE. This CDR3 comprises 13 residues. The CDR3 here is CASSGGTAYGYTF. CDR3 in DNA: TGTGCCAGCAGCGGGGGGACGGCCTATGGCTACACCTTC.

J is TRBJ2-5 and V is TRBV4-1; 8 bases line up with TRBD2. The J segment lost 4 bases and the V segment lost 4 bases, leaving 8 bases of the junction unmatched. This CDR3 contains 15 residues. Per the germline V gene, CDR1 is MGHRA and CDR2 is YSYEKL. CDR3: CASSLAGLAPETQYF. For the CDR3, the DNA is TGCGCCAGCAGCCTCGCCGGACTAGCCCCAGAGACCCAGTACTTC.

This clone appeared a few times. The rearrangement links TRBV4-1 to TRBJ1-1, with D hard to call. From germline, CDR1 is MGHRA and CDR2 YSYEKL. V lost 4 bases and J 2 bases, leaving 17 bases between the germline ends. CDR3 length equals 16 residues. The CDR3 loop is CASSLPNGQSNTEAFF. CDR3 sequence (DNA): TGCGCCAGCAGCCTTCCAAATGGCCAAAGTAACACTGAAGCTTTCTTT.

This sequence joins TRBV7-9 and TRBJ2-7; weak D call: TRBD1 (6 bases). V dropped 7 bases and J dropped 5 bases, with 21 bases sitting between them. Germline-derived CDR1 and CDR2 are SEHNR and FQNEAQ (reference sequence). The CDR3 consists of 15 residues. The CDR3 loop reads CASTPQGRGKDEQYF. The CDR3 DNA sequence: TGTGCCAGCACTCCACAGGGACGAGGGAAAGACGAGCAGTACTTC.

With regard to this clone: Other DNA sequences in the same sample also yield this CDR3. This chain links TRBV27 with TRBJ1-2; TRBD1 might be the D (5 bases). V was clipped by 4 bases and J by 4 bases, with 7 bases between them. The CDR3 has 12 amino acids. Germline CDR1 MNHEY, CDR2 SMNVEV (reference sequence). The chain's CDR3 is CASSSGGYGYTF. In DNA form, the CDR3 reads TGTGCCAGCAGTTCCGGGGGCTATGGCTACACCTTC.

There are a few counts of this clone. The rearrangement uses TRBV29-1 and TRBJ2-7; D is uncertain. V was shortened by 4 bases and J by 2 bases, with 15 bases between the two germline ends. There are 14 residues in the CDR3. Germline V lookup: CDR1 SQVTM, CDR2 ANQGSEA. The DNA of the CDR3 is TGCAGCGTTGTTTTGGTCGGCATAGCCTACGAGCAGTACTTC. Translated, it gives CSVVLVGIAYEQYF.

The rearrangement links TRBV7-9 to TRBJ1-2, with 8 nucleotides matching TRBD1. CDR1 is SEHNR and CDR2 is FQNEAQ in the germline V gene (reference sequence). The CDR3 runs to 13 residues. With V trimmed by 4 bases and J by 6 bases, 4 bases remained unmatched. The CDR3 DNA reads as TGTGCCAGCAGCTCACAGGGGGTCCATGGCTACACCTTC. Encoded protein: CASSSQGVHGYTF.

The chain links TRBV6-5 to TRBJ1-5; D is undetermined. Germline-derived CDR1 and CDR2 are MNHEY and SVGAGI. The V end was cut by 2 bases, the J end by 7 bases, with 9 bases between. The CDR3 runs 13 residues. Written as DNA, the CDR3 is TGTGCCAGCAGTTACACGGGTGGCCAGCCCCAGCATTTT. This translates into CASSYTGGQPQHF.

In DNA form, the CDR3 reads TGTGCCAGCAGCCCCGGGTGGGGGGGAGACCAAGAGACCCAGTACTTC. It specifies CASSPGWGGDQETQYF. The chain has TRBV5-6 and TRBJ2-5; 7 bases agree with TRBD2. J gave up 0 bases and V 4 bases, and 9 bases lay outside the gene matches. Germline CDR1 SGHDT, CDR2 YYEEEE. CDR3 length equals 16 residues.